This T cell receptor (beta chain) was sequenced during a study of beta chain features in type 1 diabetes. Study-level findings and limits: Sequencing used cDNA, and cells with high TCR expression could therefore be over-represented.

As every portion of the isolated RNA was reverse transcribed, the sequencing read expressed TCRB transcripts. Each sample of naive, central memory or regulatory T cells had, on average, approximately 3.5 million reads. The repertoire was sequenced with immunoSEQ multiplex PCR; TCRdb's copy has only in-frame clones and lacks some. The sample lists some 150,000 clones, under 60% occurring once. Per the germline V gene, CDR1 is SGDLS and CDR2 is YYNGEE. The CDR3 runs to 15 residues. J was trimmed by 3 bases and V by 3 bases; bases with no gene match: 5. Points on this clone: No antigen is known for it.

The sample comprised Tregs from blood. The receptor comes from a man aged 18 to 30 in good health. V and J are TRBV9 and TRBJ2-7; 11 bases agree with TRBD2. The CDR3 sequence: CASSAGLAELYEQYF. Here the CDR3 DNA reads TGTGCCAGCAGCGCGGGACTAGCGGAACTCTACGAGCAGTACTTC.